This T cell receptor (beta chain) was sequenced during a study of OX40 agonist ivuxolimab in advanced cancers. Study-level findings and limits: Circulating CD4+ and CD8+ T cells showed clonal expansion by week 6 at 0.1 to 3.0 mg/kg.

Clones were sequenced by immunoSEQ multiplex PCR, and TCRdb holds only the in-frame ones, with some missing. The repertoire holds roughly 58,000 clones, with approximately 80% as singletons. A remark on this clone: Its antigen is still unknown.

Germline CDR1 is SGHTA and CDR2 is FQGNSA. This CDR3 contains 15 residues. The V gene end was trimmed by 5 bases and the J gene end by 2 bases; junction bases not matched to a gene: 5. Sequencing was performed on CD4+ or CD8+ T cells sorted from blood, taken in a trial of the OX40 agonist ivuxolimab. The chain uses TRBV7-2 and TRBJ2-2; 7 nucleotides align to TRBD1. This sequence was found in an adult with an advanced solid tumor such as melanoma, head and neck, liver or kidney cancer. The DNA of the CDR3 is TGTGCCAGCAGCCCGGGGACAGTAAACACCGGGGAGCTGTTTTTT. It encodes CASSPGTVNTGELFF.